Included here is one T cell receptor beta chain sequence, with context. CDR3 length: 15 residues. V shed 5 bases and J 1 base; nucleotides not matched to a gene: 6. Germline V gene sequence: CDR1 GTSNPN, CDR2 SVGIG (reference sequence). This table comes from immunoSEQ multiplex PCR, and its TCRdb copy is limited to in-frame clones, with some not included. The table lists about 63,000 clones, around 85% of them singletons. This entry belongs to a study of control samples from healthy donors and cancer patients. The source is a man between 40 and 49 years old in good health. V usage is TRBV30 and J usage is TRBJ2-7; 12 nucleotides line up with TRBD2. Sequenced material: blood. CDR3 in amino acids: CAWAGLAGTSYEQYF. The CDR3 nucleotides read TGTGCCTGGGCTGGACTAGCGGGGACTTCCTACGAGCAGTACTTC.